This T cell receptor beta chain was documented in a study of Graves' ophthalmopathy and Graves' hyperthyroidism (dated by TCRdb to the late 2010s). About the study as a whole: Peripheral blood samples were taken at the time of initial diagnosis, before any treatment was given. The study used signatures of the TCR beta repertoire to tell Graves' ophthalmopathy apart from Graves' hyperthyroidism and to predict which patients would progress to ophthalmopathy. In total, 135 blood samples were TCR-sequenced: approximately 42 ophthalmopathy, some 75 hyperthyroidism and roughly 17 hyperthyroidism-to-ophthalmopathy patients. To explore V-J signatures that separate ophthalmopathy from hyperthyroidism, a discovery set of about a hundred patients was enrolled, consisting of 40 to 45 with ophthalmopathy and roughly 57 with stable hyperthyroidism. For independent validation, a separate cohort was made up of 18 hyperthyroidism patients plus 17 patients who later progressed from hyperthyroidism to ophthalmopathy. In about six hyperthyroidism patients, the T-cell repertoire of thyroid tissue was compared with the T-cell repertoire of blood. Following sampling, methimazole starting at 30 mg daily was administered to hyperthyroidism patients, and high-dose intravenous methylprednisolone was administered to ophthalmopathy patients. For training and testing, the 100 or so patients in the discovery cohort were randomly divided in a 7:3 ratio.

On this clonotype: It has no known antigen specificity. No much larger clonotype is one base removed from it; base qualities were not supplied.

For repertoire sequencing, the TCR beta CDR3 regions were amplified from RNA transcripts. A first-round RT-PCR used HTBI primers with the Qiagen OneStep RT-PCR kit, followed by a second-round multiplex PCR, size selection and purification. Libraries were sequenced on an Illumina HiSeq2000 using paired-end 100 bp reads. Per the source publication's procedure: Reads were processed with SOAPnuke, discarding reads with adapters, uncalled bases, mean Phred below 15, or no exact constant-primer or identifier match. COPE v1.2.5 was used to merge high-quality paired reads. Clonotypes were defined as unique nucleotide sequences and were aligned to IMGT TRB V, D and J references using MiTCR v1.1. The analysis was limited to V-J combinations with a frequency above 0.0001, which together covered 99.2% of repertoires. For each V-J combination, a TCR clonal expansion and chaos score was defined as the ratio of F50 clonal expansion to chaos observed in the TCRdist matrix. Welch's t-statistics and random forest were used to reduce the features to 13 V-J combinations, which were then used as input to a naive Bayes classifier. Thyroid-blood repertoire similarity was quantified with the Morisita-Horn index. TCRdb trimmed the raw reads at Q25, called clones with MiXCR and kept productive beta chains. All rows with the same CDR3 protein become a single entry with the most common DNA and genes. The V and J calls, along with clone size, are taken from TCRdb and not from the paper's own processing. Across this sample there are 150,000 to 200,000 distinct CDR3 sequences, with less than 45% seen only once. Roughly 5.8% of the sample belongs to the ten largest clones.

The paper as a whole reports these results and caveats: In validation, the model predicted ophthalmopathy progression with about 71% sensitivity and about 73% specificity; some 13 predicted patients were CT-confirmed with GO in a median of around 6.5 months. The 13-signature model separated ophthalmopathy from stable hyperthyroidism with 85% to 90% sensitivity and about 81% specificity in cross-validation, and 80%/75% in the test set. No statistical method was used to set the sample size in advance, and the investigators knew which group each participant was assigned to. Most expanded thyroid clonotypes with frequency above 0.001 were also detected in blood, suggesting blood repertoires may reflect the thyroid immune response.

The CDR3 holds 16 amino acids from the cysteine to the phenylalanine. Kept here is only the CDR3 DNA, which spans 48 bases and is read in frame from base 1. Relative to germline, V is missing 5 bases and J is missing 5 bases, with 12 bases of the junction outside any gene match. For CDR1 and CDR2, the germline V gene lists MDHEN and SYDVKM. Ophthalmopathy patients were characterized by moderately to severely active disease, a Clinical Activity Score of at least 3, a NOSPECS grade of at least 4, and a disease duration under 3 months. Patients were excluded if they had other autoimmune diseases, uncontrolled infections, pregnancy or lactation. Diagnosis relied on clinical symptoms, serum thyroxine, TRAb, thyroid ultrasound and orbital computed tomography. Ficoll-Paque density gradient centrifugation was used to isolate PBMCs from about 10 ml of fresh peripheral blood. Total RNA was extracted with Trizol reagent and quality-checked on an Agilent 2100 Bioanalyzer.

The sequenced sample was peripheral blood. The source of this sequence is a woman between 35 and 50 years old with Graves' ophthalmopathy. Donor details come from another sample of the same person, matched by shared clones. The chain was built from TRBV28 and TRBJ1-1, and 9 junctional nucleotides match TRBD1. The DNA sequence reads TGTGCCAGCAGTGCCGGGACAGGGCCGGTAGAAACTGAAGCTTTCTTT. This encodes CASSAGTGPVETEAFF.